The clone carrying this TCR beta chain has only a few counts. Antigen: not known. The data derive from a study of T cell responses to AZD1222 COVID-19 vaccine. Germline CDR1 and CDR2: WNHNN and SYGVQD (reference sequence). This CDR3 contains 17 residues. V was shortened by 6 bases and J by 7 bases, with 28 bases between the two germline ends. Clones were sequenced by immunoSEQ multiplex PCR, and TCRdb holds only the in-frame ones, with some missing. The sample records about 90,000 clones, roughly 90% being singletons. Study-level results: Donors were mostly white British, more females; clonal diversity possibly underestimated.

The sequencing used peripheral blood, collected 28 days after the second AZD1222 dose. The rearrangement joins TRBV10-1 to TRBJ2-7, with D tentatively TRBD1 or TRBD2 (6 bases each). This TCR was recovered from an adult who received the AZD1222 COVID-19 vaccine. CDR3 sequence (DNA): TGCGCCAGCAGCGACCCATCCCGGGACATCGGGAGTCGAGAGCAGTACTTC. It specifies CASSDPSRDIGSREQYF.